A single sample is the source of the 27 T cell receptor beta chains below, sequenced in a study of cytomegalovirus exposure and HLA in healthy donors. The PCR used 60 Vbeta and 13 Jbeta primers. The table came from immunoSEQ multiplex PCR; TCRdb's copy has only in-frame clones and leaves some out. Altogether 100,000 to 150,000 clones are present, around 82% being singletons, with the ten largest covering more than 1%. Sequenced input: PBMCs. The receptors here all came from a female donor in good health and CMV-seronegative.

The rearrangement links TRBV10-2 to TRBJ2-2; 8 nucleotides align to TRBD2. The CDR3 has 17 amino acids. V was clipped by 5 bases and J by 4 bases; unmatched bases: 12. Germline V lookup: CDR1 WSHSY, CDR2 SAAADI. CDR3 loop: CASSPVGGGRTTGELFF. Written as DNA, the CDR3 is TGCGCCAGCAGTCCGGTTGGTGGCGGGAGGACCACCGGGGAGCTGTTTTTT.

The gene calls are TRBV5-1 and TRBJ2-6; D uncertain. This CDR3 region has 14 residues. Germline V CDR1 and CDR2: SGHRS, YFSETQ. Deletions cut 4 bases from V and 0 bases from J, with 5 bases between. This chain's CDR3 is CASSINSGANVLTF. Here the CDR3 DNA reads TGCGCCAGCAGCATCAACTCTGGGGCCAACGTCCTGACTTTC.

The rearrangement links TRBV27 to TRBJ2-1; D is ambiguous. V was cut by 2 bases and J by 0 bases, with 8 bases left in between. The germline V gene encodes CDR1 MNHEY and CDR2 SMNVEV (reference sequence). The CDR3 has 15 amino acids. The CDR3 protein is CASSLTVPSYNEQFF. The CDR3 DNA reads TGTGCCAGCAGTTTAACGGTTCCCTCCTACAATGAGCAGTTCTTC.

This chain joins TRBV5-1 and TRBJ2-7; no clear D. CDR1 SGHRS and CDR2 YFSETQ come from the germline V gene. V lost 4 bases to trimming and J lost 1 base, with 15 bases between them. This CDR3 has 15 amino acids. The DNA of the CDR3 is TGCGCCAGCAGCGCCTCTCCGGCAGGTTCCTACGAGCAGTACTTC. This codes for CASSASPAGSYEQYF.

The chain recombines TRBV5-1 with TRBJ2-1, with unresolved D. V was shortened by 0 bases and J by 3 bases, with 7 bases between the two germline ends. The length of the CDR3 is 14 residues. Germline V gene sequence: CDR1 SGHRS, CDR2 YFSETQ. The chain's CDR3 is CASSLASNYNEQFF. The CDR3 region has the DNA TGCGCCAGCAGCTTGGCGTCTAACTACAATGAGCAGTTCTTC.

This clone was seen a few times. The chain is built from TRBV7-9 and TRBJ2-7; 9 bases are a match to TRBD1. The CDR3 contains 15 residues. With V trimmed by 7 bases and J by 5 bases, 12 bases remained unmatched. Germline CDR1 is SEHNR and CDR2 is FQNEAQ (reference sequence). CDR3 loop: CASMEQGARPHEQYF. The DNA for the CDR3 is TGTGCCAGCATGGAACAGGGGGCGCGACCACACGAGCAGTACTTC.

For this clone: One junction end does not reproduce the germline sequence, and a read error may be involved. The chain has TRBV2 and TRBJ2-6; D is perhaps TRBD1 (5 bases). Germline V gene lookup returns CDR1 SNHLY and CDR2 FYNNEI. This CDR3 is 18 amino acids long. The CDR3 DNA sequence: TGTGCCAGCACCCCCCCGGACGGCAAAATCTCTGGGGCCAACGGCCTGACTTTC. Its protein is CASTPPDGKISGANGLTF. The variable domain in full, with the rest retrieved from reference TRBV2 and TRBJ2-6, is EPEVTQTPSHQVTQMGQEVILRCVPISNHLYFYWYRQILGQKVEFLVSFYNNEISEKSEIFDDQFSVERPDGSNFTLKIRSTKLEDSAMYFCASTPPDGKISGANGLTFGAGSRLTVL.

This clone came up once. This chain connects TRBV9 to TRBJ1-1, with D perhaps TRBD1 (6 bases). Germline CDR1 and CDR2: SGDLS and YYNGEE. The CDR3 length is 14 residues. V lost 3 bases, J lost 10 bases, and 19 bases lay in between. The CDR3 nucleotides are TGTGCCAGCAGCGCGACCTCCGGGACAATAGGAGCTTTCTTT. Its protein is CASSATSGTIGAFF.

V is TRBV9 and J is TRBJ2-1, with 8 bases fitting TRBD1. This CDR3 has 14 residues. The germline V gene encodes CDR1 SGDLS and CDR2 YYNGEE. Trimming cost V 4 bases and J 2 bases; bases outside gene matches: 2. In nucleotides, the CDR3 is TGTGCCAGCAGCCCGACAGGGGCCTACAATGAGCAGTTCTTC. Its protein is CASSPTGAYNEQFF.

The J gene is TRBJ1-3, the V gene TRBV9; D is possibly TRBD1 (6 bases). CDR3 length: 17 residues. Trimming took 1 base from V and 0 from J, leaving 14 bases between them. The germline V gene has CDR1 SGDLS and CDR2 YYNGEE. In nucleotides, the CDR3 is TGTGCCAGCAGCGTATGGGGGGGGCCTGGCTCTGGAAACACCATATATTTT. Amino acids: CASSVWGGPGSGNTIYF.

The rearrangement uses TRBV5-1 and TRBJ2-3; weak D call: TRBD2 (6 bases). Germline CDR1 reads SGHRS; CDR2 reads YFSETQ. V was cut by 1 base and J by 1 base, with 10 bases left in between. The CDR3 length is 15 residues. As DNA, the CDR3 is TGCGCCAGCAGCTTGACTAGCAGACGCACAGATACGCAGTATTTT. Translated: CASSLTSRRTDTQYF.

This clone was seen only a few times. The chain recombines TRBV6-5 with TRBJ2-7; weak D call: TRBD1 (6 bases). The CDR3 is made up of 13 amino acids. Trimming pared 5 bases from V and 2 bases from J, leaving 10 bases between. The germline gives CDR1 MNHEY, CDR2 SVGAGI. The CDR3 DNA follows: TGTGCCAGCAGTGCAGACAGGACCTACGAGCAGTACTTC. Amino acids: CASSADRTYEQYF.

The CDR3 DNA reads TGTGCCAGCAGCTTTTGGGGGGGCCGGAAACAAGAGACCCAGTACTTC. This codes for CASSFWGGRKQETQYF. The chain has TRBV5-6 and TRBJ2-5; perhaps TRBD2 as D (7 bases). Germline V CDR1 and CDR2: SGHDT, YYEEEE. The CDR3 consists of 16 residues. Deletions cut 2 bases from V and 2 bases from J, with 16 bases between.

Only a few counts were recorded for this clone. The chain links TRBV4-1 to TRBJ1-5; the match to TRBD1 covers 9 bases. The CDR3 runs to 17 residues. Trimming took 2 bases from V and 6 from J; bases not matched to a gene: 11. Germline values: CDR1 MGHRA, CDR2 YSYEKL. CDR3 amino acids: CASSQTGTGTFSQPQHF. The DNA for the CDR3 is TGCGCCAGCAGCCAAACCGGGACAGGGACTTTCAGTCAGCCCCAGCATTTT.

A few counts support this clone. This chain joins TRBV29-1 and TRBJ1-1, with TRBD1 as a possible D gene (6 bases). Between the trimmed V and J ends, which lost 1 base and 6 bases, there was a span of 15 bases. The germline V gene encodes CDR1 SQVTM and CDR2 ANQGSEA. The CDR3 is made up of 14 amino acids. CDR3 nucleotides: TGCAGCGTTGAAGTGTTGCAGGGGTCTTCTGAAGCTTTCTTT. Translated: CSVEVLQGSSEAFF.

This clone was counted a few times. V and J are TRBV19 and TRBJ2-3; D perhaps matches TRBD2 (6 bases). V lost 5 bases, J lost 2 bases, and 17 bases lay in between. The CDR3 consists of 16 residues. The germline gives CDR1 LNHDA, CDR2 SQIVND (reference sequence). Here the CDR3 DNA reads TGTGCCAGTAGTCCGCGCGGAGGGGTGAACACAGATACGCAGTATTTT. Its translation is CASSPRGGVNTDTQYF.

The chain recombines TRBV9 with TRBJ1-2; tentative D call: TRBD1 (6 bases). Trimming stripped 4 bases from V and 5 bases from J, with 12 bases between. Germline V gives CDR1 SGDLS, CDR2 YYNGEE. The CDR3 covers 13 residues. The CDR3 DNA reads TGTGCCAGCAGCTTGACACAGGGTTATGGCTACACCTTC. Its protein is CASSLTQGYGYTF.

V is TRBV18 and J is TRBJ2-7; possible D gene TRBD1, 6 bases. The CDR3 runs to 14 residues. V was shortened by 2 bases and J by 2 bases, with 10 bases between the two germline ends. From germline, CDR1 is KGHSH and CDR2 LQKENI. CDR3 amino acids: CASSPLDSTYEQYF. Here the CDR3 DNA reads TGTGCCAGCTCACCATTGGACAGTACCTACGAGCAGTACTTC.

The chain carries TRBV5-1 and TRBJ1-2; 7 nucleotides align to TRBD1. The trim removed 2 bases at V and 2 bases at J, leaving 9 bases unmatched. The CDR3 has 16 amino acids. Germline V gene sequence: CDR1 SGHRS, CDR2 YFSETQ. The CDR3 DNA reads TGCGCCAGCAGCTTCAAATCCGGGACAGTGAACTATGGCTACACCTTC. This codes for CASSFKSGTVNYGYTF.

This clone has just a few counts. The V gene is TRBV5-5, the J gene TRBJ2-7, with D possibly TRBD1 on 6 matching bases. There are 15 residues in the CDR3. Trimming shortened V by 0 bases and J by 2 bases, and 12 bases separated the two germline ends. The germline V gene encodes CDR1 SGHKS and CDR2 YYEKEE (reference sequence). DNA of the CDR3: TGTGCCAGCAGCTTGGCCCCTGACAGGACCTACGAGCAGTACTTC. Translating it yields CASSLAPDRTYEQYF.

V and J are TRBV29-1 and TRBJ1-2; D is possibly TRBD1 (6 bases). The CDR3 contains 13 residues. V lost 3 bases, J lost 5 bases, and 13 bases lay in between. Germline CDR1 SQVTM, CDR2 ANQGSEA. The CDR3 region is CSVENRATYGYTF. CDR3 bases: TGCAGCGTTGAGAACAGGGCGACGTATGGCTACACCTTC.

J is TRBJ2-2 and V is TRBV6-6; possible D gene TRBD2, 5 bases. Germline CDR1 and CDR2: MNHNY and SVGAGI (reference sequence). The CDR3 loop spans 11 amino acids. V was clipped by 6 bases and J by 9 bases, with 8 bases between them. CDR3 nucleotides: TGTGCCAGCAGCGGCGGGCGGGAGCTGTTTTTT. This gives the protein CASSGGRELFF.

CDR3 amino acids: CASGRIGTGNEKLFF. For the CDR3, the DNA is TGTGCCAGCGGCAGAATCGGGACAGGGAACGAAAAACTGTTTTTT. The gene calls are TRBV25-1 and TRBJ1-4; 9 bases align to TRBD1. The V gene end was trimmed by 8 bases and the J gene end by 8 bases; junction bases not matched to a gene: 12. Per germline, CDR1 MGHDK and CDR2 SYGVNS. The CDR3 spans 15 residues.

The DNA for the CDR3 is TGTGCCAGCTCACCGGCCTTCCTTCAAATTCTAGCGGACAAAAACATTCAGTACTTC. Its translation is CASSPAFLQILADKNIQYF. The gene calls are TRBV18 and TRBJ2-4; TRBD2 aligns across 7 bases. The V gene end was trimmed by 3 bases and the J gene end by 3 bases; junction bases not matched to a gene: 17. The length of the CDR3 is 19 residues. Germline V CDR1 and CDR2: KGHSH, LQKENI.

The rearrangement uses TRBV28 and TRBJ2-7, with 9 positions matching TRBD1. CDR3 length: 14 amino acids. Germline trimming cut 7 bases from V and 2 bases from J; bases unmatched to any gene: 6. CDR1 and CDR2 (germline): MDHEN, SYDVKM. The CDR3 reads CASTAWDRAYEQYF. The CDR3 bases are TGTGCCAGCACCGCTTGGGACAGGGCCTACGAGCAGTACTTC.

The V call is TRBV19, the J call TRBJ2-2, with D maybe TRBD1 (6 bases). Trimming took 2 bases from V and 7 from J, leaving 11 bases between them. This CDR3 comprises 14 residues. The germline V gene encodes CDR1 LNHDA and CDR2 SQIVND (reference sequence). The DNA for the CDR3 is TGTGCCAGTAGTATAACACAGGGCATCGGGGAGCTGTTTTTT. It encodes CASSITQGIGELFF.

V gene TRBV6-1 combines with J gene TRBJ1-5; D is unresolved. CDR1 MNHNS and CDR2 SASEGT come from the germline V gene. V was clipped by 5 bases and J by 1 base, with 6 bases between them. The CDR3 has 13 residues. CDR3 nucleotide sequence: TGTGCCAGCAGTTATGGCAGCAATCAGCCCCAGCATTTT. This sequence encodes CASSYGSNQPQHF.